This entry lists 6 T cell receptor beta chains sequenced from one sample in a study of T cells after yellow fever vaccination. TCRdb redid the calling of the 5' RACE reads with MiXCR, one entry per CDR3 protein. Found here are hundreds of thousands of distinct CDR3 sequences, over 15% of them singletons; the top ten hold roughly an eighth. Specimen: PBMCs, collected 15 days after the yellow fever booster vaccination. The receptors were gathered from a man aged 25 to 45 who received the YFV17D yellow fever vaccine.

A few counts support this clonotype. The chain has TRBV7-2 and TRBJ2-1, with 7 bases aligning to TRBD2. With V trimmed by 5 bases and J by 0 bases, 4 bases remained unmatched. CDR1 and CDR2 from the germline V gene are SGHTA and FQGNSA. The CDR3 is 15 amino acids. The CDR3, as DNA: TGTGCCAGCAGCCCCACTAGCGACTCCTACAATGAGCAGTTCTTC. This gives the protein CASSPTSDSYNEQFF. The full variable domain, with the rest looked up from reference TRBV7-2 and TRBJ2-1, is GAGVSQSPSNKVTEKGKDVELRCDPISGHTALYWYRQSLGQGLEFLIYFQGNSAPDKSGLPSDRFSAERTGGSVSTLTIQRTQQEDSAVYLCASSPTSDSYNEQFFGPGTRLTVL.

The chain links TRBV7-2 to TRBJ2-3; D gene ambiguous. The CDR3 consists of 13 residues. Between the trimmed V and J ends, which lost 6 bases and 5 bases, there was a span of 12 bases. CDR1 is SGHTA and CDR2 is FQGNSA in the germline V gene. The DNA of the CDR3 is TGTGCCAGCAGTCCCTTAGATGAAGATACGCAGTATTTT. Protein product: CASSPLDEDTQYF.

In its sample, this clonotype was seen a few times. V and J are TRBV12-3 or TRBV12-4 and TRBJ2-2, with a tentative D call TRBD1 (6 bases). The CDR3 is made up of 14 amino acids. V was clipped by 5 bases and J by 1 base, with 8 bases between them. CDR3 in DNA: TGTGCCAGCAGTCCGACAGGGAACACCGGGGAGCTGTTTTTT. It encodes CASSPTGNTGELFF.

This clonotype was observed a handful of times. The rearrangement joins TRBV28 to TRBJ2-1; 7 bases align to TRBD1. The CDR3 covers 12 residues. V lost 5 bases to trimming and J lost 12 bases; unmatched junction nucleotides: 7. Germline V gene sequence: CDR1 MDHEN, CDR2 SYDVKM. The CDR3 is CASSLNRGLQFF. DNA of the CDR3: TGTGCCAGCAGTCTGAACAGGGGTCTGCAGTTCTTC.

This chain joins TRBV5-1 and TRBJ2-3, with 10 bases fitting TRBD2. Germline V gene sequence: CDR1 SGHRS, CDR2 YFSETQ. This CDR3 spans 17 amino acids. Germline trimming cut 4 bases from V and 2 bases from J; bases unmatched to any gene: 10. Here the CDR3 DNA reads TGCGCCAGCAGCCTGCCTCTAGCGGGAGTCGCCACAGATACGCAGTATTTT. Translated, it gives CASSLPLAGVATDTQYF.

This clonotype was counted a few times. The chain carries TRBV5-1 and TRBJ2-7; perhaps TRBD1 as D (5 bases). Trimming cost V 4 bases and J 0 bases, with 14 bases left between them. This CDR3 is 15 amino acids long. CDR1 is SGHRS and CDR2 is YFSETQ in the germline V gene. The CDR3 bases are TGCGCCAGCAGCCCTACGCAGGGTACCTCCTACGAGCAGTACTTC. It encodes CASSPTQGTSYEQYF.